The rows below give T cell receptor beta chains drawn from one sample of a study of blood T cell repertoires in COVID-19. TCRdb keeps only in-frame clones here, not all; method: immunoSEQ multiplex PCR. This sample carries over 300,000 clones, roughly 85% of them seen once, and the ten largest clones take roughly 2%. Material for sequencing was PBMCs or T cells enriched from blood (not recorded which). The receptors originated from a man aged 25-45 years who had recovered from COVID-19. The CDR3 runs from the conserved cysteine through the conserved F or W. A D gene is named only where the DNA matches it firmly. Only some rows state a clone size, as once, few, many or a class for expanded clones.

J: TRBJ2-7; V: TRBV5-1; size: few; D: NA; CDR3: CASSWSTGTYSYEQYF; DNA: TGCGCCAGCAGCTGGAGTACAGGGACCTACTCCTACGAGCAGTACTTC
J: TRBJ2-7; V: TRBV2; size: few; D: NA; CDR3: CASSARERDEQYF; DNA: TGTGCCAGCAGTGCCAGGGAGCGGGACGAGCAGTACTTC
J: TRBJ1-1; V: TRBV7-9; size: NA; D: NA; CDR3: CASSLRVGVFNTEAFF; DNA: TGTGCCAGCAGCTTAAGAGTCGGGGTCTTTAACACTGAAGCTTTCTTT
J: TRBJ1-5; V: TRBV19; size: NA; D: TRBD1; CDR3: CASSTGTGENQPQHF; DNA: TGTGCCAGTAGTACCGGGACAGGGGAAAATCAGCCCCAGCATTTT
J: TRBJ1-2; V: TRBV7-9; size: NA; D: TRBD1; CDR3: CASSYTGGKGYTF; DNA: TGTGCCAGCAGCTACACAGGGGGGAAAGGCTACACCTTC
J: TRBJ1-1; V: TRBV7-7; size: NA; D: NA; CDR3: CASSPGEGTEAFF; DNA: TGTGCTAGCAGCCCCGGGGAGGGCACTGAAGCTTTCTTT
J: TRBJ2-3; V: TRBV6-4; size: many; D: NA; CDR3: CASSAGTSTDTQYF; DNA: TGTGCCAGCAGTGCCGGGACTAGCACAGATACGCAGTATTTT
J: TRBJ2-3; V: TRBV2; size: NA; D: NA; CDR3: CASSLTGQSTDTQYF; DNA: TGTGCCAGCAGCCTAACGGGACAAAGCACAGATACGCAGTATTTT
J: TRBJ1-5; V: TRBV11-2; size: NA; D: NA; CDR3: CASSLDRGGEPQHF; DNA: TGTGCCAGCAGCTTAGACAGGGGAGGGGAGCCCCAGCATTTT
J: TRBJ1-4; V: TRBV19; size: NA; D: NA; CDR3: CASSRDGEKLFF; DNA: TGTGCCAGTAGTCGGGATGGGGAAAAACTGTTTTTT
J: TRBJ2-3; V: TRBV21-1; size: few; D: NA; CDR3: CASRLGLLTGFGTDTQYF; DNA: TGTGCCAGCAGACTCGGACTTTTGACAGGGTTCGGCACAGATACGCAGTATTTT
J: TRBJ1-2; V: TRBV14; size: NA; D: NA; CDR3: CASSQDEAGYTF; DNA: TGTGCCAGCAGCCAAGATGAGGCCGGCTACACCTTC
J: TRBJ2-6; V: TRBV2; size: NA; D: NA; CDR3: CASSPGRSGANVLTF; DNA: TGTGCCAGCAGTCCAGGGCGCTCTGGGGCCAACGTCCTGACTTTC
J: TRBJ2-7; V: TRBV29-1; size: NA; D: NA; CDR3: CSVKNRDGTYEQYF; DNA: TGCAGCGTAAAAAACAGGGATGGGACCTACGAGCAGTACTTC
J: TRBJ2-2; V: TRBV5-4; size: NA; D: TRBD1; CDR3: CASSTGQVAGELFF; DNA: TGTGCCAGCAGCACGGGACAGGTGGCCGGGGAGCTGTTTTTT
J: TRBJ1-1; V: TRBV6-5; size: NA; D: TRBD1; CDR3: CASTLTGADTEAFF; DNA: TGTGCCAGCACCCTGACAGGGGCGGACACTGAAGCTTTCTTT
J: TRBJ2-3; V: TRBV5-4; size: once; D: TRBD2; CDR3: CASSKTTGGSNTDTQYF; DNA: TGTGCCAGCAGCAAAACCACGGGGGGTTCTAACACAGATACGCAGTATTTT
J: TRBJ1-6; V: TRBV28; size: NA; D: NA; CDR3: CASSFRGSPYNSPLHF; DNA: TGTGCCAGCAGTTTTAGGGGCTCCCCCTATAATTCACCCCTCCACTTT
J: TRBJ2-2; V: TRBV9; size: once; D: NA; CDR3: CASSATGTGELFF; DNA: TGTGCCAGCAGCGCGACAGGCACCGGGGAGCTGTTTTTT
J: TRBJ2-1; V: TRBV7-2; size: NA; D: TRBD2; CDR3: CASSSPGAAGGNNEQFF; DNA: TGTGCCAGCAGCTCCCCTGGGGCAGCGGGGGGTAACAATGAGCAGTTCTTC
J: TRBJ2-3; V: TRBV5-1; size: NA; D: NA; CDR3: CASSNHIDSSFTDTQYF; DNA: TGCGCCAGCAGTAATCATATTGACAGCTCTTTCACAGATACGCAGTATTTT
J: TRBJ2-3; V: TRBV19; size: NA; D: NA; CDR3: CASRPRGATHTQYF; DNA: TGTGCCAGTAGACCCCGGGGAGCCACACATACGCAGTATTTT
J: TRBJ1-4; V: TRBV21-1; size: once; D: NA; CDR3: CASSKRENEKLFF; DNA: TGTGCCAGCAGCAAAAGGGAGAATGAAAAACTGTTTTTT
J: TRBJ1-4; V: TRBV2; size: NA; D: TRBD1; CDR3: CASSVTGAVANEKLFF; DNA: TGTGCCAGCAGCGTAACAGGGGCAGTCGCTAATGAAAAACTGTTTTTT
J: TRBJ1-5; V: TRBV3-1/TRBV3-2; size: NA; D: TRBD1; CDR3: CASSQVPGTDQPQHF; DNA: TGTGCCAGCAGCCAAGTCCCAGGGACAGACCAGCCCCAGCATTTT
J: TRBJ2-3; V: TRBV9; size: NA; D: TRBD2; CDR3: CASSTRGGGLPDTQYF; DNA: TGTGCCAGCAGCACACGGGGGGGTGGCCTCCCAGATACGCAGTATTTT
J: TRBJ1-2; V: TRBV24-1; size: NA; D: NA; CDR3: CATSDSGTLPYGYTF; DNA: TGTGCCACCAGTGACTCCGGGACACTCCCCTATGGCTACACCTTC
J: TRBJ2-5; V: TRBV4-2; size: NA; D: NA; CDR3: CASNQGGKEETQYF; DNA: TGTGCCAGCAACCAGGGGGGGAAAGAAGAGACCCAGTACTTC
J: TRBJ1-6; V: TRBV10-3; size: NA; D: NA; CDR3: CATERSSLFRNSPLHF; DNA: TGTGCCACCGAGCGGTCGTCCCTGTTTAGGAATTCACCCCTCCACTTT
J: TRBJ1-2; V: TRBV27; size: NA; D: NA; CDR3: CASSLYRGGDGYTF; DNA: TGTGCCAGCAGTTTATATCGGGGGGGCGATGGCTACACCTTC
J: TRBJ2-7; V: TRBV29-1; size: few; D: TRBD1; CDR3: CSVGQGASEQYF; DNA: TGCAGCGTCGGACAGGGGGCGTCCGAGCAGTACTTC
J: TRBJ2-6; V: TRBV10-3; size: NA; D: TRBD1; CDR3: CAIGTVGTGANVLTF; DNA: TGTGCCATCGGGACAGTGGGGACTGGGGCCAACGTCCTGACTTTC
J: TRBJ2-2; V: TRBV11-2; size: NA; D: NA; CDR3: CASSLESAGELFF; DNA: TGTGCCAGCAGCTTAGAGTCGGCCGGGGAGCTGTTTTTT
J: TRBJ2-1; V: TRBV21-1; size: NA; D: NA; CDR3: CASSNDPGSSGGYNEQFF; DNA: TGTGCCAGCAGCAATGACCCCGGGAGTAGCGGGGGGTACAATGAGCAGTTCTTC
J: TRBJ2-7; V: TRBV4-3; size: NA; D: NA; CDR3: CASSQEFEVSYEQYF; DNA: TGCGCCAGCAGCCAAGAGTTCGAGGTATCCTACGAGCAGTACTTC
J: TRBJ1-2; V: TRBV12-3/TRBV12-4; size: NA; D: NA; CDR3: CASSFMGLGYTF; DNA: TGTGCCAGCAGTTTTATGGGGCTTGGCTACACCTTC
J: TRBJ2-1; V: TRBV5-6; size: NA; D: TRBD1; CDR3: CASSLDRTGLFNEQFF; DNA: TGTGCCAGCAGCTTGGATAGGACAGGGTTATTCAATGAGCAGTTCTTC
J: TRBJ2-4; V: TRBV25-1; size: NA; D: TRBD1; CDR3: CASSAYSGTGKNIQYF; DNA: TGTGCCAGCAGTGCCTATTCCGGGACAGGGAAAAACATTCAGTACTTC
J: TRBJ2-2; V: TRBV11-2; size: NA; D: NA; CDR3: CASSWYVAGNTGELFF; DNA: TGTGCCAGCAGCTGGTACGTGGCGGGGAACACCGGGGAGCTGTTTTTT
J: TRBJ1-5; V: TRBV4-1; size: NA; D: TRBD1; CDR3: CASSRVPPRGMEPQHF; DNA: TGCGCCAGCAGCCGAGTTCCCCCCAGGGGGATGGAGCCCCAGCATTTT
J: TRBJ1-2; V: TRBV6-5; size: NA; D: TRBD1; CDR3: CASSYGTAGDGYTF; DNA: TGTGCCAGCAGTTACGGGACAGCTGGGGATGGCTACACCTTC
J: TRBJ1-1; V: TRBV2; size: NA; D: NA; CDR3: CASSESGTEAFF; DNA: TGTGCCAGCAGTGAATCCGGGACTGAAGCTTTCTTT
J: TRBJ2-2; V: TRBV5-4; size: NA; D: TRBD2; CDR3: CASSLSGGTTGELFF; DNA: TGTGCCAGCAGCTTGAGCGGGGGGACGACCGGGGAGCTGTTTTTT
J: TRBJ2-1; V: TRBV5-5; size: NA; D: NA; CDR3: CASSLGLILINEQFF; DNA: TGTGCCAGCAGCTTGGGACTAATTCTTATAAATGAGCAGTTCTTC
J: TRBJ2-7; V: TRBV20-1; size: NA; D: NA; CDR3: CSASLRGQYF; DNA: TGCAGTGCTAGTTTACGCGGGCAGTACTTC
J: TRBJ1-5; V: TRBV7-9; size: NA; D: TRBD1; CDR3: CASSTTGGGGNQPQHF; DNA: TGTGCCAGCAGCACGACAGGGGGTGGCGGCAATCAGCCCCAGCATTTT